The rows below give T cell receptor beta chains drawn from one sample of a study of blood T cell repertoires in COVID-19. Assay: immunoSEQ multiplex PCR; the TCRdb copy retains only in-frame clones and omits some. The sample comprises 24,000 or so clones, about 89% of which are singletons, and 25% rests with the top ten. What was sequenced was peripheral blood. All receptors derive from a human donor with active COVID-19. The donor label of this sample is uncertain. Each CDR3 is given with its conserved first and last residue. The D gene is left open where the match is weak. Rows may omit the clone size; those that give it use once, few, many or a size class.

abundance: NA
v_gene: TRBV16
d_gene: NA
j_gene: TRBJ1-6
CDR3aa: CASSQLSEIPHF
CDR3nt: TGTGCCAGCAGCCAGCTCTCTGAGATCCCTCACTTT

abundance: NA
v_gene: TRBV29-1
d_gene: TRBD1
j_gene: TRBJ2-2
CDR3aa: CSVATGSNTGELFF
CDR3nt: TGCAGCGTGGCGACAGGGTCGAACACCGGGGAGCTGTTTTTT

abundance: NA
v_gene: TRBV7-8
d_gene: NA
j_gene: TRBJ2-7
CDR3aa: CASSFGQGGPYEQYF
CDR3nt: TGTGCCAGCAGCTTCGGACAGGGAGGGCCCTACGAGCAGTACTTC

abundance: NA
v_gene: TRBV4-2
d_gene: TRBD1
j_gene: TRBJ2-7
CDR3aa: CASSQGQGTYEQYF
CDR3nt: TGTGCCAGCAGCCAAGGACAGGGGACCTACGAGCAGTACTTC

abundance: NA
v_gene: TRBV13
d_gene: NA
j_gene: TRBJ1-4
CDR3aa: CASSLGDKGVDEKLFF
CDR3nt: TGTGCCAGCAGCTTAGGAGACAAGGGGGTAGATGAAAAACTGTTTTTT

abundance: NA
v_gene: TRBV3-1/TRBV3-2
d_gene: TRBD1
j_gene: TRBJ1-2
CDR3aa: CASRLQGVNYGYTF
CDR3nt: TGTGCCAGCAGACTACAGGGGGTTAACTATGGCTACACCTTC

abundance: NA
v_gene: TRBV7-9
d_gene: NA
j_gene: TRBJ2-5
CDR3aa: CASSLAGGVETQYF
CDR3nt: TGTGCCAGCAGCTTAGCGGGAGGCGTGGAGACCCAGTACTTC

abundance: once
v_gene: TRBV7-9
d_gene: NA
j_gene: TRBJ1-4
CDR3aa: CASSLDAPRRGKTNEKLFF
CDR3nt: TGTGCCAGCAGCTTAGATGCCCCCCGTAGAGGGAAAACAAATGAAAAACTGTTTTTT

abundance: NA
v_gene: TRBV6-5
d_gene: NA
j_gene: TRBJ2-2
CDR3aa: CASIRSQANTGELFF
CDR3nt: TGTGCCAGCATCCGTTCACAAGCGAACACCGGGGAGCTGTTTTTT

abundance: once
v_gene: TRBV3-1/TRBV3-2
d_gene: NA
j_gene: TRBJ1-1
CDR3aa: CASSQRIGRNTEAFF
CDR3nt: TGTGCCAGCAGCCAACGGATAGGGAGGAACACTGAAGCTTTCTTT

abundance: NA
v_gene: TRBV6-2/TRBV6-3
d_gene: TRBD2
j_gene: TRBJ2-3
CDR3aa: CASSSRLAVDTDTQYF
CDR3nt: TGTGCCAGCAGTTCAAGACTAGCGGTGGACACAGATACGCAGTATTTT

abundance: NA
v_gene: TRBV5-4
d_gene: TRBD1
j_gene: TRBJ2-7
CDR3aa: CASSLGGQGTYEQYF
CDR3nt: TGTGCCAGCAGCTTGGGGGGACAGGGTACCTACGAGCAGTACTTC

abundance: NA
v_gene: TRBV5-4
d_gene: NA
j_gene: TRBJ1-3
CDR3aa: CASSLFATNSGNTIYF
CDR3nt: TGTGCCAGCAGCTTGTTTGCGACAAACTCTGGAAACACCATATATTTT

abundance: once
v_gene: TRBV18
d_gene: NA
j_gene: TRBJ1-2
CDR3aa: CASSPSGLKGGYTF
CDR3nt: TGTGCCAGCTCACCTTCAGGGTTAAAGGGTGGCTACACCTTC

abundance: few
v_gene: TRBV19
d_gene: NA
j_gene: TRBJ2-7
CDR3aa: CASSVQAASYEQYF
CDR3nt: TGTGCCAGTAGTGTGCAGGCCGCCTCCTACGAGCAGTACTTC

abundance: NA
v_gene: TRBV18
d_gene: NA
j_gene: TRBJ1-4
CDR3aa: CASSLRAGVNEKLFF
CDR3nt: TGTGCCAGCTCACTACGGGCAGGGGTGAATGAAAAACTGTTTTTT

abundance: NA
v_gene: TRBV7-9
d_gene: NA
j_gene: TRBJ2-3
CDR3aa: CASSSGGGTNTDTQYF
CDR3nt: TGTGCCAGCAGCTCGGGGGGCGGGACCAACACAGATACGCAGTATTTT

abundance: NA
v_gene: TRBV1
d_gene: NA
j_gene: TRBJ2-7
CDR3aa: CTSSQGGAGGAPIEQYF
CDR3nt: TGCACCAGCAGCCAAGGTGGAGCGGGAGGAGCTCCTATCGAGCAGTACTTC

abundance: NA
v_gene: TRBV12-3/TRBV12-4
d_gene: NA
j_gene: TRBJ2-5
CDR3aa: CASHQGRGETQYF
CDR3nt: TGTGCCAGCCACCAGGGGCGCGGGGAGACCCAGTACTTC

abundance: NA
v_gene: TRBV18
d_gene: TRBD1
j_gene: TRBJ1-2
CDR3aa: CASSPGTGPDGYTF
CDR3nt: TGTGCCAGCTCACCAGGGACAGGACCGGATGGCTACACCTTC

abundance: NA
v_gene: TRBV9
d_gene: TRBD1
j_gene: TRBJ1-2
CDR3aa: CASRSGQGAFGYTF
CDR3nt: TGTGCCAGCAGGAGCGGACAGGGGGCGTTTGGCTACACCTTC

abundance: NA
v_gene: TRBV14
d_gene: TRBD1
j_gene: TRBJ2-2
CDR3aa: CASSQLRGPHTGELFF
CDR3nt: TGTGCCAGCAGCCAGCTCAGGGGGCCCCACACCGGGGAGCTGTTTTTT

abundance: NA
v_gene: TRBV5-4
d_gene: TRBD2
j_gene: TRBJ2-3
CDR3aa: CASSAGLAGTTQYF
CDR3nt: TGTGCCAGCAGCGCCGGACTAGCGGGAACCACGCAGTATTTT

abundance: NA
v_gene: TRBV3-1/TRBV3-2
d_gene: TRBD1
j_gene: TRBJ1-3
CDR3aa: CASSPGTGSNVGSGNTIYF
CDR3nt: TGTGCCAGCAGCCCCGGGACAGGGAGTAACGTTGGTTCTGGAAACACCATATATTTT

abundance: NA
v_gene: TRBV7-2
d_gene: TRBD2
j_gene: TRBJ2-7
CDR3aa: CASSLGLAGYEQYF
CDR3nt: TGTGCCAGCAGCTTAGGACTAGCGGGGTACGAGCAGTACTTC

abundance: NA
v_gene: TRBV3-1/TRBV3-2
d_gene: TRBD2
j_gene: TRBJ2-2
CDR3aa: CASSRPTSGTTGELFF
CDR3nt: TGTGCCAGCAGCCGCCCGACTAGCGGGACGACCGGGGAGCTGTTTTTT